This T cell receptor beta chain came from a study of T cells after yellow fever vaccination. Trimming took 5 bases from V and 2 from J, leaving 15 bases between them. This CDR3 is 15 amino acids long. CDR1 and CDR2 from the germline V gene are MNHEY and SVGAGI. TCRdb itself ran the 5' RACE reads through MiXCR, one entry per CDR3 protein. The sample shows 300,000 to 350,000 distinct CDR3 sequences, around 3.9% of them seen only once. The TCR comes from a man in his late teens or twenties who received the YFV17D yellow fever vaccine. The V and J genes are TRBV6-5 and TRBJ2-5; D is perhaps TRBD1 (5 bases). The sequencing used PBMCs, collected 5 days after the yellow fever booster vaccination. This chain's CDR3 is CASSQSHRRQETQYF. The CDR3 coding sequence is TGTGCCAGCAGTCAAAGCCACAGGCGACAAGAGACCCAGTACTTC.